This T cell receptor beta chain derives from a study of type 1 regulatory T cells. The CDR3 has 17 residues. V lost 0 bases to trimming and J lost 0 bases; unmatched junction nucleotides: 7. CDR1 LGHDT and CDR2 YNNKEL come from the germline V gene (reference sequence). About this clonotype itself: Its specificity is not known.

TCRdb passed the reads through MiXCR, listing each CDR3 protein once. The table lists just under 65,000 distinct CDR3 sequences, about 48% of them singletons. The chain combines TRBV3-1 with TRBJ1-2; 7 bases agree with TRBD1. The sample taken for sequencing was cultured non-Tr1 T cells, either the whole culture or a sorted T cell fraction (not recorded which). This TCR was sampled from a human donor in good health. CDR3: CASSQESLQGSNYGYTF. The CDR3 DNA is TGTGCCAGCAGCCAAGAGTCGTTACAGGGGTCTAACTATGGCTACACCTTC.